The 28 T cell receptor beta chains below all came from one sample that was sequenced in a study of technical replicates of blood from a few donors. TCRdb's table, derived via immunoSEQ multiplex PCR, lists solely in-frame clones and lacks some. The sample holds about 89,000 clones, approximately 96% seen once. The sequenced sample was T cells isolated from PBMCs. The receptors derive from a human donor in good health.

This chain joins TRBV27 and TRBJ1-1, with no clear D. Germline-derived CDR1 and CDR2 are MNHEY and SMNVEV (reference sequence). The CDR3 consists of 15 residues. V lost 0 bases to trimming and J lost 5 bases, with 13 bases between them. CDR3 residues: CASSLSSGVVTEAFF. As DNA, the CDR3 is TGTGCCAGCAGTTTATCGTCCGGGGTGGTAACTGAAGCTTTCTTT.

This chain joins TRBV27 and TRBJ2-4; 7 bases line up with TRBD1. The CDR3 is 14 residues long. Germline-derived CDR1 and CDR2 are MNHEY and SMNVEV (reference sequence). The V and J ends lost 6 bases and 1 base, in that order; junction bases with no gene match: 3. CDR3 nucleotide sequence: TGTGCCAGCAGGACAGGGATGGCCAAAAACATTCAGTACTTC. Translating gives CASRTGMAKNIQYF.

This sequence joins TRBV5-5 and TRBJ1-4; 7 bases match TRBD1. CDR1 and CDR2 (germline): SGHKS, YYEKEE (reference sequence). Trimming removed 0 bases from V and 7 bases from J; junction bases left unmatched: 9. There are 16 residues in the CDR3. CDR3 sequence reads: CASSLGQGSWGEKLFF. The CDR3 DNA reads TGTGCCAGCAGCTTGGGACAGGGATCCTGGGGTGAAAAACTGTTTTTT.

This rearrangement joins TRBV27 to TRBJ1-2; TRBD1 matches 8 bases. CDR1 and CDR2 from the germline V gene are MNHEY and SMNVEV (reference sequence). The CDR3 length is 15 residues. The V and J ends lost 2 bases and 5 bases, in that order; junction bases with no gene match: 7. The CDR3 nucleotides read TGTGCCAGCAGTTTAACCGACAGGGGTAATTATGGCTACACCTTC. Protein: CASSLTDRGNYGYTF.

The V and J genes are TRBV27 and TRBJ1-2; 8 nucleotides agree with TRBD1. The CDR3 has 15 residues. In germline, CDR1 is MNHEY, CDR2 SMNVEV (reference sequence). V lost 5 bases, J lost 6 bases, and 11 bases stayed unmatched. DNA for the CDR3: TGTGCCAGCAGTCCTGGACAGGGAGTTTGGGATGGCTACACCTTC. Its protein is CASSPGQGVWDGYTF.

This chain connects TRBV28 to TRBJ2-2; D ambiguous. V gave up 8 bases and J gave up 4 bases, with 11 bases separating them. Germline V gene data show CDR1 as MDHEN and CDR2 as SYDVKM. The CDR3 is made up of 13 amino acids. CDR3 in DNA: TGTGCCAGCGCAAGAGTTTTCACCGGGGAGCTGTTTTTT. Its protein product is CASARVFTGELFF. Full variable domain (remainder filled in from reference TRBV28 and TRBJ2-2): DVKVTQSSRYLVKRTGEKVFLECVQDMDHENMFWYRQDPGLGLRLIYFSYDVKMKEKGDIPEGYSVSREKKERFSLILESASTNQTSMYLCASARVFTGELFFGEGSRLTVL.

The CDR3 nucleotides are TGTGCCACTACGACAGGGTATAGCAATCAGCCCCAGCATTTT. Amino acid sequence: CATTTGYSNQPQHF. The V call is TRBV19, the J call TRBJ1-5; 7 bases agree with TRBD1. The germline V gene encodes CDR1 LNHDA and CDR2 SQIVND (reference sequence). The CDR3 is 14 residues long. Unmatched junction bases numbered 6, after V lost 10 bases and J lost 0 bases.

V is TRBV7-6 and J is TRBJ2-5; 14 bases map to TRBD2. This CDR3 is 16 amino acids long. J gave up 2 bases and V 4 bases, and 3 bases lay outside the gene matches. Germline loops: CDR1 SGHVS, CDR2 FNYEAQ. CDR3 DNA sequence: TGTGCCAGCAGCTCCGGGACTAGCGGGGGACAAGAGACCCAGTACTTC. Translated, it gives CASSSGTSGGQETQYF. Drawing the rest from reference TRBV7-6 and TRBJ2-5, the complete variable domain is GAGVSQSPRYKVTKRGQDVALRCDPISGHVSLYWYRQALGQGPEFLTYFNYEAQQDKSGLPNDRFSAERPEGSISTLTIQRTEQRDSAMYRCASSSGTSGGQETQYFGPGTRLLVL.

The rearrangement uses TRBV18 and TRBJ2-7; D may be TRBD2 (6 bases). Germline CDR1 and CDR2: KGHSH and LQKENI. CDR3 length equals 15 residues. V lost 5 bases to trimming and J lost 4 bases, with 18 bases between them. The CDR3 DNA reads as TGTGCCAGCTCAGCCTTCGGGGGTGGAGGGTACGAGCAGTACTTC. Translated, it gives CASSAFGGGGYEQYF. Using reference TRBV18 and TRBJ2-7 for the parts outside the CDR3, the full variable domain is NAGVMQNPRHLVRRRGQEARLRCSPMKGHSHVYWYRQLPEEGLKFMVYLQKENIIDESGMPKERFSAEFPKEGPSILRIQQVVRGDSAAYFCASSAFGGGGYEQYFGPGTRLTVT.

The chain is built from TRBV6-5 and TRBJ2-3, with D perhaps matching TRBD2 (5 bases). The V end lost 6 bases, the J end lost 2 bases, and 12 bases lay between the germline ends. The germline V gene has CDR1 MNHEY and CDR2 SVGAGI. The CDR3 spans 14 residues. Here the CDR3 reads CASRDPGLTDTQYF. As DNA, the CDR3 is TGTGCCAGCAGAGACCCAGGACTCACAGATACGCAGTATTTT.

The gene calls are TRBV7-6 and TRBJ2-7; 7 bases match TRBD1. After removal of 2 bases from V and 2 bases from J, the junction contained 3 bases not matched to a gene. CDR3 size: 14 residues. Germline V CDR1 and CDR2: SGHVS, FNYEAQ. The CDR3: CASSLQGVAYEQYF. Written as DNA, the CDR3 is TGTGCCAGCAGCTTACAGGGGGTGGCCTACGAGCAGTACTTC.

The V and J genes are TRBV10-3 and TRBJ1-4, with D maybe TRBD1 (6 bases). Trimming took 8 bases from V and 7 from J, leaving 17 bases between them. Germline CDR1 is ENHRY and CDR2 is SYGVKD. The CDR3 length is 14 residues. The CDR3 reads CAISSLDSFEKLFF. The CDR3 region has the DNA TGTGCCATCTCCTCCCTGGACAGCTTTGAAAAACTGTTTTTT.

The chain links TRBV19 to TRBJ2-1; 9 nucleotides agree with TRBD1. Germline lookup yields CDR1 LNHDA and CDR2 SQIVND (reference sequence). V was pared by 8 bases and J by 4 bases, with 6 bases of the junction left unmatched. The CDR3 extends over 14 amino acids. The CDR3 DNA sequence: TGTGCCAGTCAGGGACAGGGCGTGTACAATGAGCAGTTCTTC. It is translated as CASQGQGVYNEQFF.

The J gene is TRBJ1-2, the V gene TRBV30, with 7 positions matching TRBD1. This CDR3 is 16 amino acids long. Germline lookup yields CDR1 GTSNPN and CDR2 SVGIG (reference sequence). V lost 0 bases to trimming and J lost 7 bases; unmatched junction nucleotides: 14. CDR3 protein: CAWSVPLQRGPLGYTF. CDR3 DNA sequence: TGTGCCTGGAGTGTACCTCTACAGAGGGGGCCGCTTGGCTACACCTTC. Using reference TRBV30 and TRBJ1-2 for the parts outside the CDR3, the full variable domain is SQTIHQWPATLVQPVGSPLSLECTVEGTSNPNLYWYRQAAGRGLQLLFYSVGIGQISSEVPQNLSASRPQDRQFILSSKKLLLSDSGFYLCAWSVPLQRGPLGYTFGSGTRLTVV.

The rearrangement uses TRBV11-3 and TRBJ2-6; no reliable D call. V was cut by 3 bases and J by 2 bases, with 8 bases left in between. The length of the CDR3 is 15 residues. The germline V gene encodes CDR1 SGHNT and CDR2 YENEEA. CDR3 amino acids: CASSLGSTGANVLTF. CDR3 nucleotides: TGTGCCAGCAGCTTGGGCAGTACTGGGGCCAACGTCCTGACTTTC.

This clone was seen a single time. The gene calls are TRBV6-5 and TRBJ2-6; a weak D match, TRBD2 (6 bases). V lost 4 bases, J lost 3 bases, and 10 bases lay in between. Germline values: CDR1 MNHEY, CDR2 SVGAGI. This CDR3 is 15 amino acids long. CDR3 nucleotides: TGTGCCAGCAGTTCACCGCGGGGTGGGGCCAACGTCCTGACTTTC. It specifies CASSSPRGGANVLTF.

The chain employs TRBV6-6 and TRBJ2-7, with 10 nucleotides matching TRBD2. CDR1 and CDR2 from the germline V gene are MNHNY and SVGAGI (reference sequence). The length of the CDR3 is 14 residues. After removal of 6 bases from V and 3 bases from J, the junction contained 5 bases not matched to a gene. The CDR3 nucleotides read TGTGCCAGCAGAGTAGCGGGGGGACACTACGAGCAGTACTTC. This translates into CASRVAGGHYEQYF.

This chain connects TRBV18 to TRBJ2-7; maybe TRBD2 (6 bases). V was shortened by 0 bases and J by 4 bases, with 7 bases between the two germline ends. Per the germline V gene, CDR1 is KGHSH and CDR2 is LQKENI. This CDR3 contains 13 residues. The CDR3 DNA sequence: TGTGCCAGCTCACCACCGGAGGGTTACGAGCAGTACTTC. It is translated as CASSPPEGYEQYF.

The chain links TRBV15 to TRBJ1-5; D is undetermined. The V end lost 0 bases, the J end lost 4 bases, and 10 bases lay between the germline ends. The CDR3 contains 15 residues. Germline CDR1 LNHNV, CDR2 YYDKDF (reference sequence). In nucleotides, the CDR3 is TGTGCCACCAGCAGAGAGAGAGAAACTAATCAGCCCCAGCATTTT. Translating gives CATSRERETNQPQHF.

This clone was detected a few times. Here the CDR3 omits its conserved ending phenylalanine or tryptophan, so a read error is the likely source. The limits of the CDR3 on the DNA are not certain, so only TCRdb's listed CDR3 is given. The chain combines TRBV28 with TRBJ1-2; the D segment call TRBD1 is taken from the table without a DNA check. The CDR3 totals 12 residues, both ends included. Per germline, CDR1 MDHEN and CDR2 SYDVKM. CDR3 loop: CASSPRQGWVDL.

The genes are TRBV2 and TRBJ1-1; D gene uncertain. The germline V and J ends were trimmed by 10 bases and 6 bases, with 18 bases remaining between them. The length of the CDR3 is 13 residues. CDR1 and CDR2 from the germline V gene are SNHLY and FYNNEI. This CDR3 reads CATDIRGLAEAFF. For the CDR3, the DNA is TGTGCCACTGATATTCGGGGTCTCGCTGAAGCTTTCTTT. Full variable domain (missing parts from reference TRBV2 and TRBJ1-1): EPEVTQTPSHQVTQMGQEVILRCVPISNHLYFYWYRQILGQKVEFLVSFYNNEISEKSEIFDDQFSVERPDGSNFTLKIRSTKLEDSAMYFCATDIRGLAEAFFGQGTRLTVV.

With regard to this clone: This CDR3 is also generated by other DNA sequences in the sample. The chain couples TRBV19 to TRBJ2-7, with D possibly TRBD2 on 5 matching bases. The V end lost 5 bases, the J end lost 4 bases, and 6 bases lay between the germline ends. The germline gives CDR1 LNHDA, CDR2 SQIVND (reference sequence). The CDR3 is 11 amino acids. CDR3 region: CASSRGYEQYF. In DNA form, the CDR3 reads TGTGCCAGTAGTCGGGGATACGAGCAGTACTTC.

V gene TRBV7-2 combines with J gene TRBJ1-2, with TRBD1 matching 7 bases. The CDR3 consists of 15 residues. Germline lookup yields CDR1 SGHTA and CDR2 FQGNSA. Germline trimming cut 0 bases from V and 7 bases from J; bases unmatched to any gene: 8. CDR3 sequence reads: CASSLATTGKIGYTF. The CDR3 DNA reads TGTGCCAGCAGCTTAGCGACGACAGGGAAGATTGGCTACACCTTC.

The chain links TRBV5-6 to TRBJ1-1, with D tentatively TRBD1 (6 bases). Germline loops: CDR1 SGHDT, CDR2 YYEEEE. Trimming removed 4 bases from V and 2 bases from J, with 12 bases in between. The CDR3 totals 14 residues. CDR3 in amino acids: CASSPPGANTEAFF. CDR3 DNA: TGTGCCAGCAGCCCGCCAGGGGCAAACACTGAAGCTTTCTTT.

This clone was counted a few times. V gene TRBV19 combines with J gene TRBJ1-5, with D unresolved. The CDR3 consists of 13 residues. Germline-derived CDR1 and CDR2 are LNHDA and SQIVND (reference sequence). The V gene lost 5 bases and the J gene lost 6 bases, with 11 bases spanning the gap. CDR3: CASSQGLSQPQHF. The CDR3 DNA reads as TGTGCCAGTAGTCAAGGACTCAGTCAGCCCCAGCATTTT.

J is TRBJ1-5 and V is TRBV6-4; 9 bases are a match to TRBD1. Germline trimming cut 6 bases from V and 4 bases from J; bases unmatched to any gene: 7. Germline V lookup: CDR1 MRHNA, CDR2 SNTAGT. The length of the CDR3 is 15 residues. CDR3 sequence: CASSLTTGGNQPQHF. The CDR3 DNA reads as TGTGCCAGCAGCCTTACGACAGGGGGGAATCAGCCCCAGCATTTT.

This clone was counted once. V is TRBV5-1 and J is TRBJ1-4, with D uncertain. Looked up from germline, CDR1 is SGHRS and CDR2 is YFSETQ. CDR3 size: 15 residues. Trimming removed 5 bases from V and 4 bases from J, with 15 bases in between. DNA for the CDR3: TGCGCCAGCAGTACCGATCGGTCTATTAATGAAAAACTGTTTTTT. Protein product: CASSTDRSINEKLFF.

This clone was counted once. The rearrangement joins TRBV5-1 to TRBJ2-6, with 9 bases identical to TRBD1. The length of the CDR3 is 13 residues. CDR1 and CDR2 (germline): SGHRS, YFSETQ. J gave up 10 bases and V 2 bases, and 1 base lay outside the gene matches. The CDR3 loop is CASSFGTGNVLTF. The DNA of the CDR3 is TGCGCCAGCAGCTTTGGGACAGGGAACGTCCTGACTTTC.